The clone carrying this TCR beta chain was detected a few times. Its antigen remains unknown. Germline CDR1 reads DFQATT; CDR2 reads SNEGSKA (reference sequence). The trim removed 4 bases at V and 3 bases at J, leaving 5 bases unmatched. The CDR3 totals 14 residues. The data are from a study of blood T cells in healthy people across ages. General study findings and limits: CMV infection status of these donors was not known.

The authors ran a second PCR of roughly 6 to 11 cycles using a sample-barcoded 5' primer and a J-beta primer mix. TCRdb re-analysed the 5' RACE reads in MiXCR, keeping a single row per CDR3 protein. The data hold fewer than 750,000 distinct CDR3 sequences, with around 48% observed a single time. The TCR comes from a man aged 80 or over in good health. Sequencing input: blood. This chain connects TRBV20-1 to TRBJ2-5, with TRBD2 matching over 10 bases. The DNA for the CDR3 is TGCAGTGCTATTGGACTAGCGGTGGAAGAGACCCAGTACTTC. Translating it yields CSAIGLAVEETQYF.